The rows below give T cell receptor beta chains drawn from one sample of a study of blood T cell repertoires in COVID-19. Data came from immunoSEQ multiplex PCR; TCRdb stores just in-frame clones and leaves some out. This table has roughly 250,000 clones, approximately 85% appearing once. Specimen: peripheral blood. The receptors originated from a man aged 45-60 years with acute or convalescent COVID-19. CDR3s include the opening cysteine and the closing phenylalanine or tryptophan. Fields, in order: CDR3 length, D gene, J gene, clone size, V gene, CDR3 protein, CDR3 DNA. The D gene is left open where the match is weak. Clone size is stated in some rows and not others, as once, few, many or a class when expanded.

17,TRBD2,TRBJ2-7,once,TRBV4-1,CASSPGGASGRAYEQYF,TGCGCCAGCAGCCCAGGTGGGGCTAGCGGGAGGGCTTACGAGCAGTACTTC
18,TRBD1,TRBJ1-2,NA,TRBV11-2,CASSLIRAVTGRNYGYTF,TGTGCCAGCAGCTTGATTAGGGCCGTGACAGGGAGGAACTATGGCTACACCTTC
13,NA,TRBJ1-1,few,TRBV21-1,CASRNPNRLEAFF,TGTGCCAGCCGCAATCCTAATCGTTTGGAAGCTTTCTTT
14,TRBD2,TRBJ2-5,once,TRBV15,CASGLAGTSRTQYF,TGTGCCTCAGGCCTAGCGGGGACTTCAAGGACCCAGTACTTC
13,NA,TRBJ1-4,NA,TRBV28,CASRGQGNEKLFF,TGTGCCAGCAGGGGCCAGGGGAATGAAAAACTGTTTTTT
16,NA,TRBJ1-1,NA,TRBV7-5,CARSFRTGEMNTEAFF,TGTGCCAGAAGCTTCCGGACAGGGGAAATGAACACTGAAGCTTTCTTT
13,NA,TRBJ1-1,NA,TRBV6-5,CASRKGGISEAFF,TGTGCCAGCAGGAAAGGGGGTATCTCTGAAGCTTTCTTT
13,NA,TRBJ2-7,NA,TRBV10-2,CASTGGAFYEQYF,TGCGCCAGCACCGGGGGTGCATTTTACGAGCAGTACTTC
21,TRBD2,TRBJ2-1,NA,TRBV12-5,CASGLVGKGELAGLPYNEQFF,TGTGCTAGTGGTTTGGTAGGAAAGGGCGAACTAGCGGGACTACCCTACAATGAGCAGTTCTTC
15,TRBD1,TRBJ1-1,once,TRBV11-3,CASSLDQGALSEAFF,TGTGCCAGCAGCTTAGATCAGGGGGCGCTTTCTGAAGCTTTCTTT
15,TRBD1,TRBJ1-2,NA,TRBV6-5,CASRGDGRGREGYTF,TGTGCCAGCAGGGGTGACGGCAGGGGGAGAGAAGGCTACACCTTC
19,NA,TRBJ2-7,NA,TRBV28,CASSRPKAGTIPSSYEQYF,TGTGCCAGCAGCCGCCCTAAAGCGGGCACAATCCCAAGCTCCTACGAGCAGTACTTC
14,NA,TRBJ2-7,NA,TRBV10-3,CAISESSGPYEQYF,TGTGCCATCAGTGAGTCGAGCGGACCCTACGAGCAGTACTTC
15,TRBD2,TRBJ2-1,NA,TRBV5-1,CASRTGTSGYNEQFF,TGCGCCAGCAGAACCGGGACTAGCGGTTACAATGAGCAGTTCTTC
16,TRBD2,TRBJ2-7,NA,TRBV5-8,CASSPGTSGTLYEQYF,TGTGCCAGCAGCCCCGGGACTAGCGGTACCCTCTACGAGCAGTACTTC
16,TRBD1,TRBJ2-7,once,TRBV5-5,CASTLFRLDRERPQYF,TGTGCCAGCACCCTCTTTCGTCTGGACAGGGAAAGACCGCAGTACTTC
14,TRBD2,TRBJ2-1,NA,TRBV5-4,CASSLRGSYNEQFF,TGTGCCAGCAGCCTGCGGGGGTCCTACAATGAGCAGTTCTTC
13,NA,TRBJ1-3,NA,TRBV3-1/TRBV3-2,CASSPTGRNTIYF,TGTGCCAGCAGCCCGACGGGAAGAAACACCATATATTTT
17,NA,TRBJ1-1,NA,TRBV28,CASSFSPLGRRNTEAFF,TGTGCCAGCAGTTTTTCCCCTCTAGGCAGAAGGAACACTGAAGCTTTCTTT
17,NA,TRBJ1-3,NA,TRBV15,CATSAGTAAFAGNTIYF,TGTGCCACCAGCGCGGGGACGGCTGCATTTGCTGGAAACACCATATATTTT
13,NA,TRBJ1-2,NA,TRBV6-5,CASSYSKLSGYTF,TGTGCCAGCAGTTACTCGAAGCTATCTGGCTACACCTTC
18,TRBD2,TRBJ2-2,NA,TRBV19,CASSIDGVGLAITGELFF,TGTGCCAGTAGTATAGATGGGGTCGGACTAGCGATCACCGGGGAGCTGTTTTTT